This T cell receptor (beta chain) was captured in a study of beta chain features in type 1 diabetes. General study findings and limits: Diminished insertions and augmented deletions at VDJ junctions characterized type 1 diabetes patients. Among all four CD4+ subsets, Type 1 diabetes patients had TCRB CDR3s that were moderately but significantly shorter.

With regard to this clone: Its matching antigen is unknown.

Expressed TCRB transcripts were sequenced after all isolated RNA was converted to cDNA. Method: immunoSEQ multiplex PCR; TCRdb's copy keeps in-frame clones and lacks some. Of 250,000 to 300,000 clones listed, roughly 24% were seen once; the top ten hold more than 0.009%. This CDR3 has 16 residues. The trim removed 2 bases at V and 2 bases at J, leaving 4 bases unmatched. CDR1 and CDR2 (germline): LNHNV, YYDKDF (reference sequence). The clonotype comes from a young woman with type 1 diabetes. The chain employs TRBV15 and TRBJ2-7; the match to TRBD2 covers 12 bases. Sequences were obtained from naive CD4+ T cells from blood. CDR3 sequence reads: CATSRPSGRAPYEQYF. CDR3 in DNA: TGTGCCACCAGCAGACCTAGCGGGAGGGCCCCCTACGAGCAGTACTTC.